Below, 9 T cell receptor beta chains from the same sample are listed, as sequenced in a study of Tregs in tolerant kidney transplant recipients. The nonmyeloablative bone marrow transplants came from related graft donors, with transient mixed chimerism. Assay used: immunoSEQ multiplex PCR; TCRdb lists only in-frame clones, some missing. Of nearly 50,000 clones detected, roughly 87% appear once; the ten largest clones hold roughly a sixth. The sample in question was CD8+ T cells from blood (PBMCs), obtained 12 months after the transplant. These receptors all stem from a human patient who received a combined kidney and bone marrow transplant. The graft donor may be the source of some T cells.

The chain employs TRBV11-3 and TRBJ1-3, with 8 bases fitting TRBD1. CDR3 length equals 13 residues. The trim removed 5 bases at V and 9 bases at J, leaving 6 bases unmatched. Germline loops: CDR1 SGHNT, CDR2 YENEEA. The DNA for the CDR3 is TGTGCCAGCAGCGACGGGACAGGTGCCACCATATATTTT. This encodes CASSDGTGATIYF.

The chain links TRBV7-6 to TRBJ1-1; D perhaps matches TRBD1 (5 bases). Germline CDR1 reads SGHVS; CDR2 reads FNYEAQ. V lost 5 bases, J lost 5 bases, and 12 bases lay in between. The CDR3 is 13 residues long. In DNA, the CDR3 is TGTGCCAGCAGCAGGACATATCAAACTGAAGCTTTCTTT. Translated, it gives CASSRTYQTEAFF.

This clone occurred a few times. The J gene is TRBJ1-2, the V gene TRBV5-1; 7 nucleotides align to TRBD1. J lost 4 bases, V lost 0 bases, and 6 bases had no gene match. The CDR3 extends over 15 amino acids. Per the germline V gene, CDR1 is SGHRS and CDR2 is YFSETQ. The CDR3: CASSLVPGGVYGYTF. For the CDR3, the DNA is TGCGCCAGCAGCTTGGTTCCAGGGGGAGTCTATGGCTACACCTTC.

This sequence joins TRBV5-4 and TRBJ2-7; possibly TRBD2 for D (6 bases). The CDR3 is 18 residues long. From germline, CDR1 is SGHNT and CDR2 YYREEE (reference sequence). V shed 1 base and J shed 1 base, with 21 bases lying between them. The CDR3 DNA reads TGTGCCAGCAGCTTGCTCCTGGTGGCCAGCGGGCGGTCCTACGAGCAGTACTTC. This sequence encodes CASSLLLVASGRSYEQYF.

The V and J genes are TRBV11-2 and TRBJ2-7; D may be TRBD2 (6 bases). In germline, CDR1 is SGHAT, CDR2 FQNNGV. This CDR3 has 13 amino acids. Trimming pared 2 bases from V and 5 bases from J, leaving 10 bases between. CDR3 sequence (DNA): TGTGCCAGCAGCTTAACGGGAGTTGACGAGCAGTACTTC. Its translation: CASSLTGVDEQYF.

The chain combines TRBV7-9 with TRBJ2-1; possible D gene TRBD1, 6 bases. V lost 1 base and J 2 bases, leaving 9 bases between the germline ends. CDR3 size: 15 residues. The germline gives CDR1 SEHNR, CDR2 FQNEAQ (reference sequence). The CDR3 DNA reads TGTGCCAGCAGCTTAGTCTACAGGGCCTACAATGAGCAGTTCTTC. It specifies CASSLVYRAYNEQFF.

This clone appeared once. The gene calls are TRBV7-8 and TRBJ1-1, with D unresolved. The germline CDR1 and CDR2 sequences are SGHVS and FQNEAQ. The CDR3 has 13 amino acids. The ends were cut back, 3 bases at V and 7 bases at J, with 12 bases in the middle. The CDR3 spells CASSLWIGDEAFF. The CDR3 DNA is TGTGCCAGCAGCTTGTGGATCGGGGATGAAGCTTTCTTT. Based on the CDR3 plus reference TRBV7-8 and TRBJ1-1, the full variable domain is GAGVSQSPRYKVAKRGQDVALRCDPISGHVSLFWYQQALGQGPEFLTYFQNEAQLDKSGLPSDRFFAERPEGSVSTLKIQRTQQEDSAVYLCASSLWIGDEAFFGQGTRLTVV.

V usage is TRBV4-3 and J usage is TRBJ2-6; 10 positions match TRBD1. This CDR3 is built from 17 residues. V lost 0 bases to trimming and J lost 3 bases; unmatched junction nucleotides: 2. The germline V gene encodes CDR1 LGHNA and CDR2 YSLEER. The CDR3 loop is CASSQDWDRGGANVLTF. The DNA for the CDR3 is TGCGCCAGCAGCCAAGATTGGGACAGGGGTGGGGCCAACGTCCTGACTTTC.

The rearrangement uses TRBV6-6 and TRBJ2-1; 7 nucleotides match TRBD2. With V trimmed by 6 bases and J by 0 bases, 5 bases remained unmatched. CDR3 length: 15 amino acids. Per the germline V gene, CDR1 is MNHNY and CDR2 is SVGAGI (reference sequence). The CDR3 DNA is TGTGCCAGCAGCCAAGCGGGACTCTCCTACAATGAGCAGTTCTTC. This translates into CASSQAGLSYNEQFF.